This section outlines one T cell receptor beta chain sequence together with its context. Germline loops: CDR1 MDHEN, CDR2 SYDVKM. Trimming stripped 7 bases from V and 2 bases from J, with 18 bases between. This CDR3 spans 17 amino acids. These data originate in a study of blood T cell repertoires in COVID-19. Study details: Some COVID-19 samples were acute and others convalescent; all came from the United States, Italy and Spain. In each case, the material was cDNA or gDNA derived from T cells, B-cell-depleted T cells, or PBMCs.

Per the original data handling: By means of reference gene primer amplification, nucleated cell counts were estimated. Profiled with immunoSEQ multiplex PCR; TCRdb holds only in-frame clones, not every one. V and J calls and clone size are those listed in that table; D and trimming were worked out from the DNA. The repertoire has 150,000 or so clones, over 60% of them found once; the top ten carry 1.5% to 2%. The clonotype was recovered from a woman between 65 and 79 years old with acute or convalescent COVID-19. This rearrangement joins TRBV28 to TRBJ2-6; TRBD1 is a possible D gene (5 bases). Sequenced: peripheral blood. The CDR3: CASTWANVGPGANVLTF. Here the CDR3 DNA reads TGTGCCAGCACCTGGGCCAACGTGGGGCCTGGGGCCAACGTCCTGACTTTC.